This T cell receptor (beta chain) was sequenced during a study of identifying expanded T cells in peripheral blood. Study-wide points: Across healthy donors, higher total template counts meant significantly greater approximately two-week count variance.

Collection occurred without any documented infections or immune events in donors. Libraries were prepared by immunoSEQ multiplex PCR; TCRdb keeps only in-frame clonotypes and omits some of them. The table records approximately 120,000 clones, about nine tenths of them present only once. In the case of this clone: Its specificity is unknown.

Sequenced input: blood. The TCR was taken from a person aged 18 to 75 in good health.

In DNA form, the CDR3 reads TGTGCCAGCAGTGAAGAGGGGGGGAACACCGGGGAGCTGTTTTTT. Protein product: CASSEEGGNTGELFF. The chain carries TRBV6-1 and TRBJ2-2; the D call may be TRBD1 or TRBD2 (6 bases each). The CDR3 covers 15 residues. V lost 1 base to trimming and J lost 1 base, with 7 bases between them. Germline values: CDR1 MNHNS, CDR2 SASEGT.